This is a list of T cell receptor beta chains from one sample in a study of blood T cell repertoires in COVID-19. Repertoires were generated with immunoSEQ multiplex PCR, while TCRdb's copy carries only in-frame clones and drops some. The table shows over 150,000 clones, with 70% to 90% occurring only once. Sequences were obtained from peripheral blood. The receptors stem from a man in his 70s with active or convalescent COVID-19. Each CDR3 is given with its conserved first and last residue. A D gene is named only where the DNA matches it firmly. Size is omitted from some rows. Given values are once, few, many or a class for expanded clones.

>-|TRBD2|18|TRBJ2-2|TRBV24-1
CATSETLVAGGFTGELFF
TGTGCCACCAGTGAAACTCTAGTAGCGGGAGGGTTCACCGGGGAGCTGTTTTTT
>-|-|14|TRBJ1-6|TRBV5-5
CASSLAGNNSPLHF
TGTGCCAGCAGCTTGGCAGGGAATAATTCACCCCTCCACTTT
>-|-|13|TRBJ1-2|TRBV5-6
CASSPGVGGGYTF
TGTGCCAGCAGCCCTGGGGTGGGAGGCGGCTACACCTTC
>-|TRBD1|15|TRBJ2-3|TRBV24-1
CATSYWTGLADTQYF
TGTGCCACCAGTTACTGGACAGGGCTGGCAGATACGCAGTATTTT
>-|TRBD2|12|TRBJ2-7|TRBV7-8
CASWTSGYEQYF
TGTGCCAGTTGGACTAGCGGATACGAGCAGTACTTC
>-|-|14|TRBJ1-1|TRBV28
CASSNSGTITEAFF
TGTGCCAGCAGTAACTCCGGGACTATCACTGAAGCTTTCTTT
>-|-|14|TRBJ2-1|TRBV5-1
CASSTGQSYNEQFF
TGCGCCAGCAGCACCGGACAGTCCTACAATGAGCAGTTCTTC
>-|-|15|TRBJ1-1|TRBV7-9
CASSLVTAMNTEAFF
TGTGCCAGCAGCTTAGTCACAGCCATGAACACTGAAGCTTTCTTT
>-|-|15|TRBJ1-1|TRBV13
CASSLEAGVNWAAFF
TGTGCCAGCAGCTTAGAGGCGGGGGTCAACTGGGCAGCTTTCTTT
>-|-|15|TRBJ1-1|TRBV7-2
CASSPRQTADTEAFF
TGTGCCAGCAGCCCTAGACAGACGGCAGACACTGAAGCTTTCTTT
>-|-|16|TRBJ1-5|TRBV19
CASSIDRRVWNQPQHF
TGTGCCAGTAGTATAGATCGGAGGGTTTGGAATCAGCCCCAGCATTTT
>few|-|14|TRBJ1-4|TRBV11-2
CASSLDPGNEKLFF
TGTGCCAGCAGCTTAGATCCGGGGAATGAAAAACTGTTTTTT
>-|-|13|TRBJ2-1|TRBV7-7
CASSLYSHNEQFF
TGTGCCAGCAGCTTATACAGCCACAATGAGCAGTTCTTC
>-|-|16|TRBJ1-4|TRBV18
CASSPQIPSGDEKLFF
TGTGCCAGCTCTCCCCAAATCCCGTCCGGTGATGAAAAACTGTTTTTT
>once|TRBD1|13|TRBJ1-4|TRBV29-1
CSVVDRGGEKLFF
TGCAGCGTCGTGGACAGGGGGGGAGAAAAACTGTTTTTT
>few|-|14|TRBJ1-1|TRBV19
CASSMGGMNTEAFF
TGTGCCAGTAGTATGGGGGGGATGAACACTGAAGCTTTCTTT
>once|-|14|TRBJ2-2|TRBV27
CASSSDPNTGELFF
TGTGCCAGCAGCTCAGATCCGAACACCGGGGAGCTGTTTTTT
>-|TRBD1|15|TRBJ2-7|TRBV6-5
CASSPQGARPGEQYF
TGTGCCAGCAGTCCCCAGGGGGCCCGCCCGGGGGAGCAGTACTTC
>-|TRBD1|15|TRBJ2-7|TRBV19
CASSIERGRGYEQYF
TGTGCCAGTAGTATAGAGAGGGGGCGCGGTTACGAGCAGTACTTC
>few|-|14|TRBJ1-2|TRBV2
CASSEAGRNYGYTF
TGTGCCAGCAGTGAAGCGGGCAGGAACTATGGCTACACCTTC
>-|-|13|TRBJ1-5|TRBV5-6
CASSPGTNQPQHF
TGTGCCAGCAGCCCGGGGACAAATCAGCCCCAGCATTTT
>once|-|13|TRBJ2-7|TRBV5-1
CASSTRGGYEQYF
TGCGCCAGCAGTACCCGGGGTGGGTACGAGCAGTACTTC
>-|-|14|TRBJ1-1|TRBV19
CASKNAGARTEAFF
TGTGCCAGTAAAAATGCGGGGGCGCGCACTGAAGCTTTCTTT
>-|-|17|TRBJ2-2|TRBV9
CASSPRGKAVNTGELFF
TGTGCCAGCAGCCCCCGAGGTAAGGCCGTGAACACCGGGGAGCTGTTTTTT
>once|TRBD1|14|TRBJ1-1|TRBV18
CASSRGQGTAEAFF
TGTGCCAGCTCTCGAGGACAGGGCACCGCTGAAGCTTTCTTT
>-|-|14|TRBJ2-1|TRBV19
CASSRAGTYDEQFF
TGTGCCAGTAGTAGGGCAGGGACATACGATGAGCAGTTCTTC
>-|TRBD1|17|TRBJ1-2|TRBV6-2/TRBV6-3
CASSSLPVSTGIYGYTF
TGTGCCAGCAGTTCCCTCCCGGTTTCGACAGGGATCTATGGCTACACCTTC
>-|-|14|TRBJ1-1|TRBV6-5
CASSYLSMNTEAFF
TGTGCCAGCAGTTACTTGTCCATGAACACTGAAGCTTTCTTT
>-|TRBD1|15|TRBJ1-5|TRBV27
CASSSRDSSNQPQHF
TGTGCCAGCAGTTCAAGGGACAGTAGCAATCAGCCCCAGCATTTT
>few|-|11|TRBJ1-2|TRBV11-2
CASSLREGYTF
TGTGCCAGCAGCTTACGGGAGGGCTACACCTTC
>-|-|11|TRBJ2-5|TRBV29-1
CSATRGETQYF
TGCAGCGCAACCCGTGGCGAGACCCAGTACTTC
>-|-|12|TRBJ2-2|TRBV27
CASSPDTGELFF
TGTGCCAGCAGTCCGGACACCGGGGAGCTGTTTTTT
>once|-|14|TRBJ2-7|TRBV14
CASSQRTGTYEQYF
TGTGCCAGCAGCCAAAGGACGGGAACCTACGAGCAGTACTTC
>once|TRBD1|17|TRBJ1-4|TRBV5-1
CASSYGTGGITNEKLFF
TGCGCCAGCAGCTACGGGACAGGGGGCATCACTAATGAAAAACTGTTTTTT
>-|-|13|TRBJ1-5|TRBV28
CAAQTSSNQPQHF
TGTGCCGCCCAAACAAGTAGCAATCAGCCCCAGCATTTT
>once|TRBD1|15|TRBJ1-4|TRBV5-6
CASSSQGAGNEKLFF
TGTGCCAGCAGCTCACAGGGGGCCGGTAATGAAAAACTGTTTTTT
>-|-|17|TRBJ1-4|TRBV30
CAWRGRAWRATNEKLFF
TGTGCCTGGAGAGGGCGGGCTTGGAGGGCAACTAATGAAAAACTGTTTTTT
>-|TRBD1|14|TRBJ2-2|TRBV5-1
CASSSRQGTGELFF
TGCGCCAGCAGCTCCCGACAGGGGACCGGGGAGCTGTTTTTT
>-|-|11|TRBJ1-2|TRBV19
CASETYYGYTF
TGTGCCAGTGAAACTTACTATGGCTACACCTTC
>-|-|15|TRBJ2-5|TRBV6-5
CASSLYRAVRETQYF
TGTGCCAGCAGTCTCTACAGGGCGGTGCGGGAGACCCAGTACTTC
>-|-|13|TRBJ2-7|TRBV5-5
CASSLATGYEQYF
TGTGCCAGCAGCTTGGCCACGGGGTACGAGCAGTACTTC
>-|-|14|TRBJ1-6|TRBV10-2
CASSEWTPASPLHF
TGCGCCAGCAGTGAGTGGACACCAGCTTCACCCCTCCACTTT
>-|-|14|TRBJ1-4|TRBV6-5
CASSYSLSNEKLFF
TGTGCCAGCAGTTACTCACTATCGAATGAAAAACTGTTTTTT
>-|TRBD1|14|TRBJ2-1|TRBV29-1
CSVGRTGGPNEQFF
TGCAGCGTGGGCCGGACAGGGGGCCCCAATGAGCAGTTCTTC
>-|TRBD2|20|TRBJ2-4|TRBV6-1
CASSERNRGGPMVAKNIQYF
TGTGCCAGCAGTGAAAGAAATCGGGGGGGGCCGATGGTAGCCAAAAACATTCAGTACTTC
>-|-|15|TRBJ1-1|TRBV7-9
CASSLREGSYTEAFF
TGTGCCAGCAGCTTAAGGGAGGGGTCTTACACTGAAGCTTTCTTT
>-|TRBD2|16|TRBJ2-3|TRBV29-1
CSGSGTSGKSTDTQYF
TGCAGCGGATCCGGGACTAGCGGGAAGAGCACAGATACGCAGTATTTT
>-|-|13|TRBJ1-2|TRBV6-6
CASSPAGGVGYTF
TGTGCCAGCAGCCCCGCCGGCGGGGTTGGCTACACCTTC
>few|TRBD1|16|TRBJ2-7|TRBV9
CASSVGGTGAPYEQYF
TGTGCCAGCAGCGTAGGCGGGACAGGGGCCCCCTACGAGCAGTACTTC
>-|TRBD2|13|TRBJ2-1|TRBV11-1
CASRLALYNEQFF
TGTGCCAGCAGACTAGCGCTGTACAATGAGCAGTTCTTC
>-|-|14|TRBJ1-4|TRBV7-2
CASSLAGVAEKLFF
TGTGCCAGCAGCTTAGCGGGAGTCGCAGAAAAACTGTTTTTT
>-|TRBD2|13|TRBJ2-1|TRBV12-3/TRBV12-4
CASRLAGAGEQFF
TGTGCCAGCAGACTAGCGGGGGCCGGTGAGCAGTTCTTC
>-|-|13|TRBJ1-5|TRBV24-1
CATSAAGYQPQHF
TGTGCCACCAGTGCGGCGGGTTATCAGCCCCAGCATTTT